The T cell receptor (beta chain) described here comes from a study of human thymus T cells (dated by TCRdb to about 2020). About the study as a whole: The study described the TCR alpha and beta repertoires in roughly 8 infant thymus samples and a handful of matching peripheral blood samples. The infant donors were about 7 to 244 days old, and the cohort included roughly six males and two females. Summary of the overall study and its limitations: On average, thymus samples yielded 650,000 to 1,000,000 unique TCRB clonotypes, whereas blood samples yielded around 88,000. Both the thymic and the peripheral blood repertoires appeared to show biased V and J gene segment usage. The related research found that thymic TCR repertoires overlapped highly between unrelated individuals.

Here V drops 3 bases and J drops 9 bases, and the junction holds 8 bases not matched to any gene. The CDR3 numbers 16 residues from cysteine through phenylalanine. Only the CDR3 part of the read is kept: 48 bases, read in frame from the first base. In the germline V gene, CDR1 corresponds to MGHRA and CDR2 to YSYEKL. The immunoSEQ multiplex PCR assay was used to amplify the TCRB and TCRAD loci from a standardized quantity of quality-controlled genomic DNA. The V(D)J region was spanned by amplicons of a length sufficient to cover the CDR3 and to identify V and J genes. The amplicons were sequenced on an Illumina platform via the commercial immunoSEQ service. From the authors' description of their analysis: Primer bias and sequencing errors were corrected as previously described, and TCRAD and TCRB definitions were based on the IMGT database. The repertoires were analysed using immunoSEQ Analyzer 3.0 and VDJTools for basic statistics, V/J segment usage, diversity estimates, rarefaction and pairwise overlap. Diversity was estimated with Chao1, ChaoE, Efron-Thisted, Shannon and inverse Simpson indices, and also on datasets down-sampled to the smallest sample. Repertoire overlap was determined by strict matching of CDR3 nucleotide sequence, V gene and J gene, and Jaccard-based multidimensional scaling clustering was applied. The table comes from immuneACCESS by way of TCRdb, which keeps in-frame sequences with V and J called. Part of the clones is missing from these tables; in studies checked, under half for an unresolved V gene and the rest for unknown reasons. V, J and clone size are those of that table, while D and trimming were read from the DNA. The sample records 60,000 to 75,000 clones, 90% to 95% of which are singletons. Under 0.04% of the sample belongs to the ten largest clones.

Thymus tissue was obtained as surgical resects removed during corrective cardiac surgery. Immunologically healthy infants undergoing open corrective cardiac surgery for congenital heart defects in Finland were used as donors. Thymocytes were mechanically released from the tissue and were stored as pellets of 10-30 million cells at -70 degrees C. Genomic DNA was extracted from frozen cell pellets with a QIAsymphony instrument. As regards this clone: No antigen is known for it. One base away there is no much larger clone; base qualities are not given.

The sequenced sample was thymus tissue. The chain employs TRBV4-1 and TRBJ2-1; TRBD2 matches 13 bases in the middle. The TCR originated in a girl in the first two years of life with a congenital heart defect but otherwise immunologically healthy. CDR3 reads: CASSQGTSGIGGEQFF. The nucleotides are TGCGCCAGCAGCCAGGGGACTAGCGGGATAGGGGGTGAGCAGTTCTTC.